This T cell receptor (beta chain) stems from a study of blood T cell repertoires in COVID-19. Whole-study context: Italy, Spain and the United States were the sources of the convalescent and acute COVID-19 samples.

Sequencing was performed with immunoSEQ multiplex PCR; in TCRdb, only in-frame clones are kept and a portion is missing. The data show about 180,000 clones, roughly 84% seen once. The clonotype comes from a woman aged 40-49 years with COVID-19, enrolled during active disease. Sequencing was done on a sample of peripheral blood.

CDR3 sequence (DNA): TGTGCCAGCAGCTCCGGGGGGGCCGGAGAGACCCAGTACTTC. Its translation is CASSSGGAGETQYF. The chain is built from TRBV7-2 and TRBJ2-5, with 8 bases that match TRBD2. The CDR3 has 14 amino acids. The germline gives CDR1 SGHTA, CDR2 FQGNSA. The ends lost 4 bases at V and 4 bases at J; junction bases unmatched: 5.